These 12 T cell receptor beta chains were sequenced from one sample in a study of blood T cell repertoires in COVID-19. TCRdb keeps only in-frame clones here, not all; method: immunoSEQ multiplex PCR. The sample records around 260,000 clones, roughly nine tenths being singletons. The sample comprised peripheral blood. Source of these receptors: a man between 18 and 29 years old with active or convalescent COVID-19.

The CDR3 nucleotides are TGCAGTGCTAGTGAGGGCAAAACCTACGAGCAGTACTTC. As protein: CSASEGKTYEQYF. The V gene is TRBV20-1, the J gene TRBJ2-7, with TRBD2 as a possible D gene (5 bases). This CDR3 spans 13 amino acids. V was pared by 3 bases and J by 2 bases, with 11 bases between. Germline V gives CDR1 DFQATT, CDR2 SNEGSKA (reference sequence).

V and J are TRBV18 and TRBJ2-7, with 7 positions matching TRBD1. V dropped 6 bases and J dropped 3; count of bases not matched to a gene: 8. Germline values: CDR1 KGHSH, CDR2 LQKENI. This CDR3 comprises 14 residues. The CDR3 nucleotides read TGTGCCAGCTCCCAAGACAGGGAGAACTACGAGCAGTACTTC. It yields the protein CASSQDRENYEQYF.

This chain joins TRBV7-9 and TRBJ2-3; 8 positions match TRBD2. V was pared by 4 bases and J by 6 bases, with 12 bases of the junction left unmatched. CDR1 and CDR2 (germline): SEHNR, FQNEAQ (reference sequence). The CDR3 has 16 amino acids. The CDR3 DNA reads as TGTGCCAGCAGCTCGCGGGTGAGCGGGGGTCCGGATACGCAGTATTTT. This gives the protein CASSSRVSGGPDTQYF.

This clone has only one observation. The gene calls are TRBV6-2 or TRBV6-3 and TRBJ2-7; 11 bases map to TRBD2. J gave up 7 bases and V 6 bases, and 8 bases lay outside the gene matches. Germline values: CDR1 MNHEY, CDR2 SVGEGT. The CDR3 is made up of 14 amino acids. The CDR3 spells CASSLGLAEREQYF. The CDR3, as DNA: TGTGCCAGCAGCCTGGGACTAGCGGAAAGGGAGCAGTACTTC.

The J gene is TRBJ2-2, the V gene TRBV11-2, with 7 bases lining up with TRBD1. CDR1 SGHAT and CDR2 FQNNGV come from the germline V gene. Trimming cost V 7 bases and J 3 bases; bases outside gene matches: 2. The CDR3 consists of 13 residues. The CDR3 region is CASTGTDTGELFF. The CDR3, as DNA: TGTGCCAGCACCGGGACAGACACCGGGGAGCTGTTTTTT.

The chain joins TRBV29-1 to TRBJ2-5; a weak D match, TRBD1 (5 bases). The ends were cut back, 7 bases at V and 4 bases at J, with 10 bases in the middle. The germline V gene has CDR1 SQVTM and CDR2 ANQGSEA. This CDR3 contains 11 residues. The CDR3 DNA is TGCAGCGGACAGACGGGAGAGACCCAGTACTTC. Encoded protein: CSGQTGETQYF.

The chain carries TRBV6-5 and TRBJ1-1; the match to TRBD1 covers 7 bases. Germline V gives CDR1 MNHEY, CDR2 SVGAGI. The junction had 12 bases not matched to a gene; V was cut back by 7 bases and J by 4 bases. CDR3 size: 15 residues. CDR3 DNA sequence: TGTGCCAGCACCCGTGTAGGGGACAGTAGCACTGAAGCTTTCTTT. Protein sequence: CASTRVGDSSTEAFF.

The J gene is TRBJ2-7, the V gene TRBV5-6; TRBD1 matches 9 bases. V shed 4 bases and J 2 bases; nucleotides not matched to a gene: 7. The CDR3 is 15 amino acids. Germline-derived CDR1 and CDR2 are SGHDT and YYEEEE. The CDR3 nucleotides read TGTGCCAGCAGCCGATTCGGACAGGGGACCTACGAGCAGTACTTC. Protein sequence: CASSRFGQGTYEQYF. Filled out from reference TRBV5-6 and TRBJ2-7, the complete variable domain reads DAGVTQSPTHLIKTRGQQVTLRCSPKSGHDTVSWYQQALGQGPQFIFQYYEEEERQRGNFPDRFSGHQFPNYSSELNVNALLLGDSALYLCASSRFGQGTYEQYFGPGTRLTVT.

V and J are TRBV19 and TRBJ1-6; 9 bases line up with TRBD1. The CDR3 consists of 16 residues. Germline-derived CDR1 and CDR2 are LNHDA and SQIVND (reference sequence). With 5 bases clipped from V and 9 bases from J, the junction kept 11 bases outside the gene matches. The CDR3 bases are TGTGCCAGTAGTGACCTAGGACAGGGGTTCGGTTCACCCCTCCACTTT. It specifies CASSDLGQGFGSPLHF.

The V and J genes are TRBV5-4 and TRBJ2-5; 8 bases map to TRBD1. The CDR3 is 13 amino acids. Trimming at V came to 3 bases and at J to 4 bases, leaving 2 bases not matched to a gene. CDR1 is SGHNT, CDR2 YYREEE, per germline (reference sequence). The CDR3 DNA sequence: TGTGCCAGCAGCTCCGGGACAGGAGAGACCCAGTACTTC. This translates into CASSSGTGETQYF. The variable domain in full, with the rest retrieved from reference TRBV5-4 and TRBJ2-5, is ETGVTQSPTHLIKTRGQQVTLRCSSQSGHNTVSWYQQALGQGPQFIFQYYREEENGRGNFPPRFSGLQFPNYSSELNVNALELDDSALYLCASSSGTGETQYFGPGTRLLVL.

There are a few counts of this clone. The chain employs TRBV2 and TRBJ1-5; 8 positions match TRBD1. This CDR3 has 14 residues. CDR1 SNHLY and CDR2 FYNNEI come from the germline V gene. The V gene end was trimmed by 2 bases and the J gene end by 5 bases; junction bases not matched to a gene: 2. The CDR3: CASSENRGDQPQHF. DNA of the CDR3: TGTGCCAGCAGTGAAAACAGGGGGGATCAGCCCCAGCATTTT. The complete variable domain, with remaining parts taken from reference TRBV2 and TRBJ1-5, reads EPEVTQTPSHQVTQMGQEVILRCVPISNHLYFYWYRQILGQKVEFLVSFYNNEISEKSEIFDDQFSVERPDGSNFTLKIRSTKLEDSAMYFCASSENRGDQPQHFGDGTRLSIL.

The chain recombines TRBV9 with TRBJ1-5, with TRBD1 as a possible D gene (5 bases). There are 13 residues in the CDR3. Germline V gene sequence: CDR1 SGDLS, CDR2 YYNGEE. V was shortened by 4 bases and J by 4 bases, with 9 bases between the two germline ends. The CDR3 DNA reads TGTGCCAGCAGCACCCGGACAAATCAGCCCCAGCATTTT. Amino acids: CASSTRTNQPQHF.